This T cell receptor beta chain was found in a study of blood T cells in healthy people across ages. Findings of the study overall: Long-lived donors had more naive CD4+ cells and higher diversity than aged donors.

A second roughly 7 to 12 cycle PCR used barcoded and J-beta primers. In TCRdb, the 5' RACE reads were re-called with MiXCR into one record per CDR3 protein. The sample includes about 1,500,000 distinct CDR3 sequences, 42% of them seen just once. Remarks on this clonotype: What it recognizes is unknown.

This receptor was identified in a woman younger than 30 in good health. Input material: blood.

The CDR3 reads CASSAVTGAQETQYF. CDR3 nucleotides: TGCGCCAGCAGCGCCGTGACAGGGGCCCAAGAGACCCAGTACTTC. The chain links TRBV5-1 to TRBJ2-5; 8 nucleotides agree with TRBD1. In germline, CDR1 is SGHRS, CDR2 YFSETQ. The CDR3 is made up of 15 amino acids. V was clipped by 4 bases and J by 1 base; unmatched bases: 6.